Sequencing of this T cell receptor beta chain was carried out in a study of technical replicates of blood from several donors. Here immunoSEQ multiplex PCR was the method, and the copy in TCRdb shows in-frame clones only, minus some. This sample has under 85,000 clones; approximately 97% occur once, and the top ten carry more than 0.15%. Germline V gene data show CDR1 as MGHRA and CDR2 as YSYEKL. The CDR3 has 14 amino acids. Trimming took off 0 bases at V and 2 bases at J, with 8 bases between the two ends. This chain uses TRBV4-1 with TRBJ2-7; possible D gene TRBD1, 5 bases. The source material was T cells isolated from PBMCs. This receptor was obtained from a human donor in good health. CDR3: CASSQEGQAYEQYF. As DNA, the CDR3 is TGCGCCAGCAGCCAAGAAGGACAAGCCTACGAGCAGTACTTC.